These T cell receptor beta chains were read from a single sample in a study of regulatory T cells in long-lasting Graves disease. TCRdb re-called the multiplex PCR reads through MiXCR, storing one row per CDR3 protein. The sample lists roughly 380,000 distinct CDR3 sequences; 15% to 19% were seen once. The specimen was peripheral blood mononuclear cells (PBMCs), collected at new diagnosis, from a patient treated with antithyroid drugs. The receptors derive from a female donor with Graves disease. Both conserved end residues are part of each CDR3. Fields, in order: D gene, V gene, J gene, CDR3 protein. A D gene is named only where the DNA matches it firmly.

D: .
V: TRBV7-2
J: TRBJ1-2
CDR3: CASSLAPMGGYTF

D: .
V: TRBV30
J: TRBJ2-1
CDR3: CAWSVGAGYNEQFF

D: TRBD2
V: TRBV30
J: TRBJ2-1
CDR3: CASTKRDSYNEQFF

D: .
V: TRBV4-1
J: TRBJ1-1
CDR3: CASSQRGVLVEAFF

D: .
V: TRBV25-1
J: TRBJ2-7
CDR3: CASSAGPYEQYF

D: TRBD2
V: TRBV6-5
J: TRBJ2-2
CDR3: CASSYSGLAGGRPTGELFF

D: .
V: TRBV6-2/TRBV6-3
J: TRBJ1-6
CDR3: CASSYASSSYNSPLHF

D: .
V: TRBV7-9
J: TRBJ2-5
CDR3: CASSLLPRDKKVETQYF

D: TRBD1
V: TRBV4-2
J: TRBJ1-1
CDR3: CASTKRGRGEYFSRTEAFF

D: .
V: TRBV6-1
J: TRBJ2-3
CDR3: CASKSGGFTDTQYF

D: TRBD2
V: TRBV6-5
J: TRBJ2-3
CDR3: CASSYGLAGVDTQYF

D: .
V: TRBV6-1
J: TRBJ2-2
CDR3: CASNRRPTGELFF

D: .
V: TRBV5-1
J: TRBJ1-1
CDR3: CASSLSGASTEAFF

D: TRBD1
V: TRBV4-1
J: TRBJ2-7
CDR3: CASSHAGTGGGEQYF

D: .
V: TRBV29-1
J: TRBJ2-7
CDR3: CSVESPDEQYF

D: TRBD2
V: TRBV7-9
J: TRBJ2-5
CDR3: CASSLVVLAGGPETQYF

D: .
V: TRBV5-1
J: TRBJ2-1
CDR3: CASSYLDSEYSYNEQFF

D: .
V: TRBV30
J: TRBJ1-2
CDR3: CAWTGWADGYTF

D: TRBD1
V: TRBV24-1
J: TRBJ1-2
CDR3: CATRNDRELGYTF

D: TRBD1
V: TRBV2
J: TRBJ2-3
CDR3: CASREDRADTQYF

D: .
V: TRBV7-9
J: TRBJ1-2
CDR3: CASSLIQGAGYTF

D: .
V: TRBV20-1
J: TRBJ1-3
CDR3: CSASARGTTVGNTIYF

D: TRBD1
V: TRBV5-6
J: TRBJ1-4
CDR3: CASSNRQGAREKLFF

D: .
V: TRBV4-1
J: TRBJ2-5
CDR3: CASSQDRWSSETQYF

D: .
V: TRBV28
J: TRBJ1-2
CDR3: CASSSAGGSYGYTF

D: .
V: TRBV7-3
J: TRBJ1-1
CDR3: CASGATGTTEAFF

D: .
V: TRBV6-1
J: TRBJ2-5
CDR3: CASGPPGAREETQYF

D: .
V: TRBV2
J: TRBJ1-1
CDR3: CASSVSRANTEAFF

D: TRBD1
V: TRBV12-3/TRBV12-4
J: TRBJ1-2
CDR3: CASSPGQGAGYTF

D: .
V: TRBV7-6
J: TRBJ2-4
CDR3: CASSLEGAVAKNIQYF

D: TRBD1
V: TRBV12-3/TRBV12-4
J: TRBJ1-1
CDR3: CASTQGGFSEAFF

D: .
V: TRBV20-1
J: TRBJ2-7
CDR3: CSAREDSGDHYEQYF

D: .
V: TRBV6-2/TRBV6-3
J: TRBJ2-1
CDR3: CASSQVIRSELLSGQFF

D: .
V: TRBV25-1
J: TRBJ1-1
CDR3: CASSEPGTMNTEAFF

D: .
V: TRBV29-1
J: TRBJ2-7
CDR3: CSVEHGSSYEQYF

D: .
V: TRBV30
J: TRBJ1-5
CDR3: CAWRKGNQPQHF

D: .
V: TRBV12-3/TRBV12-4
J: TRBJ2-5
CDR3: CASSFSTAGQETQYF

D: .
V: TRBV28
J: TRBJ1-2
CDR3: CASSVRVGSGYTF

D: TRBD1
V: TRBV2
J: TRBJ1-5
CDR3: CASRNGQGKYGNQPQHF

D: TRBD2
V: TRBV28
J: TRBJ2-5
CDR3: CASTPSGRAGRETQYF

D: .
V: TRBV4-3
J: TRBJ2-1
CDR3: CASSHGKSEQFF

D: TRBD2
V: TRBV20-1
J: TRBJ2-5
CDR3: CSASTAGGPKTQYF

D: TRBD2
V: TRBV7-6
J: TRBJ2-7
CDR3: CASSLWRGRAPYEQYF

D: TRBD2
V: TRBV5-4
J: TRBJ2-7
CDR3: CASSPGTSAFLSYEQYF

D: .
V: TRBV7-9
J: TRBJ2-7
CDR3: CAIGGADYEQYF

D: TRBD2
V: TRBV7-9
J: TRBJ2-1
CDR3: CASSLSMIKREGNNEQFF

D: TRBD2
V: TRBV19
J: TRBJ2-1
CDR3: CASSIRALAGSYNEQFF

D: .
V: TRBV27
J: TRBJ1-1
CDR3: CASSLGVSHTEAFF

D: TRBD1
V: TRBV29-1
J: TRBJ2-3
CDR3: CSVIRGQTDTQYF

D: TRBD1
V: TRBV9
J: TRBJ1-2
CDR3: CASSEKGTGHYGYTF

D: .
V: TRBV12-3/TRBV12-4
J: TRBJ2-1
CDR3: CASSRGGVEQFF

D: .
V: TRBV10-3
J: TRBJ1-2
CDR3: CAISETAKSWDYGYTF

D: .
V: TRBV13
J: TRBJ1-3
CDR3: CASSLFTGNTIYF

D: .
V: TRBV2
J: TRBJ1-6
CDR3: CASAYSSYNSPLHF

D: TRBD2
V: TRBV20-1
J: TRBJ2-2
CDR3: CSARASAGGFGELFF

D: .
V: TRBV3-1
J: TRBJ2-5
CDR3: CASSQDLAEQETQYF

D: TRBD2
V: TRBV3-1
J: TRBJ2-6
CDR3: CASSQDAGVGGSGANVLTF